This TCR beta chain was found in a study of T cells in localized non-small cell lung cancer (dated by TCRdb to about 2020). About the full investigation: The study examined T cell repertoires in roughly 240 patients with early-stage NSCLC and compared tumors with uninvolved tumor-adjacent lungs. All 240 or so NSCLC patients in the cohort were treatment-naive and had localized lung tumors that were resected. The mean age of the NSCLC patients was roughly 70 years, with about 120 men and 95 to 110 women. The paper's findings and limits, for the study overall: A median of 57 of the top 100 tumor clones turned up in the paired uninvolved adjacent lung, and 28 of those clones also ranked among the top 100 of that same adjacent lung. Multi-region tumor sequencing was not performed, so intratumor heterogeneity could not be excluded. Uninvolved tumor-adjacent lung showed the highest T cell clonality, higher than tumor, which suggests more focused antigenic responses in the adjacent lung. Because the study design was exploratory, TCR variables were selected using unadjusted p-values without false-discovery rate correction. Longer overall survival was associated with higher T cell density in blood, whereas shorter survival was associated with higher clonality in adjacent lung.

As concerns this clone: The antigen it recognizes is unknown. The record has no base qualities; no much larger clone is one base away.

The CDR3, cysteine through phenylalanine, is 15 amino acids long. CDR3 DNA is the only sequence kept; it has 45 bases, read in frame from the first base. CDR1 and CDR2 are drawn from the germline V gene: MNHEY, SVGAGI. Relative to germline, V is missing 6 bases and J is missing 5 bases, with 9 bases of the junction outside any gene match. At diagnosis, peripheral blood, uninvolved tumor-adjacent lung and tumor were collected and stored as a combination of fresh-frozen and FFPE material. For TCR repertoire profiling, blood samples were analyzed as peripheral blood mononuclear cells. TCR beta CDR3 regions were sequenced from DNA using the immunoSEQ Assay. As for the original processing: T cell density was computed as TCR beta template counts normalized to usable DNA estimated by amplifying housekeeping genes. Using the preseqR package, richness was estimated by extrapolating to 120,000 templates for tissue samples and 400,000 templates for PBMC samples. Clonality was defined as one minus Pielou's evenness. Tissue-enriched TCRs were identified by differential abundance testing using productive amino-acid clonotypes, minimum total count 5 and alpha 0.1. Repertoire overlap between compartments was quantified with the Jaccard Index and Morisita Overlap Index. TCR beta CDR3s were clustered by GLIPH together with public tetramer-defined viral CDR3s, and at least three viral sequences plus V-gene enrichment were required for viral motifs. TCRdb carries this immuneACCESS record with in-frame sequences only. Its versions omit some clonotypes, under half of them owing to an unresolved V gene in the studies checked, with the rest unexplained. That table supplies the V and J calls and clone size; D and trimming were determined from the DNA. The sample data list under 50,000 clones, and about 76% of these were observed just once. Approximately 17% of the sample is in the top ten clones.

Material: peripheral blood mononuclear cells, obtained before any cancer treatment. The chain is assembled from TRBV6-5 and TRBJ2-5, with TRBD1 matching 10 junction bases. The clonotype comes from a man between 35 and 75 years old with stage III lung adenocarcinoma. DNA sequence: TGTGCCAGCAGCGGCCCGGGACAGGGGAGGGAGACCCAGTACTTC. Translated, this is CASSGPGQGRETQYF.